The source of this T cell receptor (beta chain) is a study of blood T cell repertoires in COVID-19. Overall study context: T cells, B-cell-depleted T cells, or PBMCs supplied cDNA or gDNA.

Here immunoSEQ multiplex PCR was the method, and the copy in TCRdb shows in-frame clones only, minus some. The data hold about 150,000 clones, with over 70% observed a single time. Germline V gives CDR1 SGHRS, CDR2 YFSETQ. Unmatched junction bases numbered 3, after V lost 1 base and J lost 2 bases. This CDR3 comprises 17 residues. Sequencing used peripheral blood. The chain employs TRBV5-1 and TRBJ2-5, with TRBD2 identical over 15 bases. This TCR came from a man between 60 and 75 years old with acute or convalescent COVID-19. The CDR3 bases are TGCGCCAGCAGCTTGCTGGGACTAGCGGGGGGACAAGAGACCCAGTACTTC. Protein sequence: CASSLLGLAGGQETQYF. Drawing the rest from reference TRBV5-1 and TRBJ2-5, the complete variable domain is KAGVTQTPRYLIKTRGQQVTLSCSPISGHRSVSWYQQTPGQGLQFLFEYFSETQRNKGNFPGRFSGRQFSNSRSEMNVSTLELGDSALYLCASSLLGLAGGQETQYFGPGTRLLVL.